One T cell receptor (beta chain) is described in this entry. This entry belongs to a study of blood T cell repertoires in COVID-19. After removal of 6 bases from V and 5 bases from J, the junction contained 4 bases not matched to a gene. The CDR3 is made up of 13 amino acids. Germline CDR1 and CDR2: MNHNY and SVGAGI (reference sequence). Patients in Seattle were enrolled during active infection, then followed longitudinally. Method: immunoSEQ multiplex PCR; TCRdb's copy keeps in-frame clones and lacks some. This table has 200,000 to 300,000 clones, approximately 85% appearing once. The receptor's source is a woman at least 80 years old with COVID-19, enrolled during active disease. The J gene is TRBJ1-5, the V gene TRBV6-6; 7 bases match TRBD1. Source material: peripheral blood. The CDR3 sequence is CASRGQTDQPQHF. In DNA form, the CDR3 reads TGTGCCAGCAGGGGACAGACCGATCAGCCCCAGCATTTT.